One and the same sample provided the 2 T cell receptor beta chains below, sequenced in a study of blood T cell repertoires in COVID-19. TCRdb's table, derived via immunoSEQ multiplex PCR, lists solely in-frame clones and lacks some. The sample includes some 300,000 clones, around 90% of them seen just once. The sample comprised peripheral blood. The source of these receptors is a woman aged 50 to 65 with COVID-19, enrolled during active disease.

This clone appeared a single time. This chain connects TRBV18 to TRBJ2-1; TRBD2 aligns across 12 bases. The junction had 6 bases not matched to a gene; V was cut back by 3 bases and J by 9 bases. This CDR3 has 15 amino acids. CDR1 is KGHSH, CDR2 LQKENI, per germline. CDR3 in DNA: TGTGCCAGCTCACCTCCTAGCGGGAGGGGAGGTGAGCAGTTCTTC. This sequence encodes CASSPPSGRGGEQFF.

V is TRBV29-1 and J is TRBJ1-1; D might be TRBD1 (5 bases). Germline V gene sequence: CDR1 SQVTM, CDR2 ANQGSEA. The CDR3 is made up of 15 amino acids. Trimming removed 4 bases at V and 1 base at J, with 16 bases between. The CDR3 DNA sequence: TGCAGCGTTGGGGTAATGGGGGGAAGGAACACTGAAGCTTTCTTT. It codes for CSVGVMGGRNTEAFF. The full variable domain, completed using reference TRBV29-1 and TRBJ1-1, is SAVISQKPSRDICQRGTSLTIQCQVDSQVTMMFWYRQQPGQSLTLIATANQGSEATYESGFVIDKFPISRPNLTFSTLTVSNMSPEDSSIYLCSVGVMGGRNTEAFFGQGTRLTVV.